The sequence of this T cell receptor beta chain was determined in a study of blood T cell repertoires in COVID-19. Germline CDR1 SGHAT, CDR2 FQNNGV. The CDR3 loop spans 11 amino acids. The V end was cut by 3 bases, the J end by 6 bases, with 5 bases between. This clone was detected once. Generated by immunoSEQ multiplex PCR, the TCRdb table keeps only in-frame clones and is missing some. This sample yields 400,000 to 450,000 clones, of which 80% to 90% are seen a single time; around 1.1% belongs to the top ten. This chain connects TRBV11-2 to TRBJ1-1; unclear D gene. The specimen sequenced was PBMCs or T cells enriched from blood (not recorded which). The source of this sequence is a man younger than 40 who had recovered from COVID-19. CDR3 nucleotides: TGTGCCAGCAGCTTCGGTTCTGAAGCTTTCTTT. The encoded protein is CASSFGSEAFF.